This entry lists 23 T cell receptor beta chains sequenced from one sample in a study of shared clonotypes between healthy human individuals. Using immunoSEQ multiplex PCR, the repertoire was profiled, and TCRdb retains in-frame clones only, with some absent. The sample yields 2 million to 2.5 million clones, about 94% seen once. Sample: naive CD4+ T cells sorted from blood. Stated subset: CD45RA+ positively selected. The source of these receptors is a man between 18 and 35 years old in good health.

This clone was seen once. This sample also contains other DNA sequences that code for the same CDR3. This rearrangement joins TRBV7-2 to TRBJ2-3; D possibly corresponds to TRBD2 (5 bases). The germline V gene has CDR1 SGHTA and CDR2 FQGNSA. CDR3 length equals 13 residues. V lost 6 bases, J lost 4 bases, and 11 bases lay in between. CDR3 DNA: TGTGCCAGCAGTCTAGGGCGGGCAGATACGCAGTATTTT. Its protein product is CASSLGRADTQYF.

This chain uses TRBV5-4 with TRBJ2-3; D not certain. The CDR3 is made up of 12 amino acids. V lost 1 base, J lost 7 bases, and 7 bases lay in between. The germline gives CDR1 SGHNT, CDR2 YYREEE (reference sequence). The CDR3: CASSLLGNTQYF. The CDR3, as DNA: TGTGCCAGCAGCTTGTTAGGTAATACGCAGTATTTT.

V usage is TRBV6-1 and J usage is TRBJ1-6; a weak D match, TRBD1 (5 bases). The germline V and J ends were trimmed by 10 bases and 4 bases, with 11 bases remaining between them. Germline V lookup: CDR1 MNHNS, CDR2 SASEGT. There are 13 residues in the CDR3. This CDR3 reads CATAGLYNSPLHF. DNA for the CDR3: TGTGCCACCGCGGGACTTTATAATTCACCCCTCCACTTT.

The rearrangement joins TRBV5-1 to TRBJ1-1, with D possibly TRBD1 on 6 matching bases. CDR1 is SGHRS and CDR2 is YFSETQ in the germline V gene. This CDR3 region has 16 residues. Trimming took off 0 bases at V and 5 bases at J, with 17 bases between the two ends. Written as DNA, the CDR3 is TGCGCCAGCAGCTTGGCCAGGTCTCAGGGGAGGACTGAAGCTTTCTTT. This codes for CASSLARSQGRTEAFF. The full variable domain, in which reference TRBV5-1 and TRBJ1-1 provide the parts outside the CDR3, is KAGVTQTPRYLIKTRGQQVTLSCSPISGHRSVSWYQQTPGQGLQFLFEYFSETQRNKGNFPGRFSGRQFSNSRSEMNVSTLELGDSALYLCASSLARSQGRTEAFFGQGTRLTVV.

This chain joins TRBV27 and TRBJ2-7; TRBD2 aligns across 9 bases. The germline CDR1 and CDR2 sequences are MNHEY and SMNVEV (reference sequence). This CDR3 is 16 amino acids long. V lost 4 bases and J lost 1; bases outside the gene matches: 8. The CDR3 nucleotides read TGTGCCAGCAGTTCTCAGCCGGGACTAGCTTCCTACGAGCAGTACTTC. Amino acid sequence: CASSSQPGLASYEQYF.

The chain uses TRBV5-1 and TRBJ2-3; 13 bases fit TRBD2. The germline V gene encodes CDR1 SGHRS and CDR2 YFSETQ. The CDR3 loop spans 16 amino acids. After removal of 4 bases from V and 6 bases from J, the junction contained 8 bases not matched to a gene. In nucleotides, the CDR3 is TGCGCCAGCAGCGTGACGGGACTAGCGGGAACCGATACGCAGTATTTT. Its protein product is CASSVTGLAGTDTQYF.

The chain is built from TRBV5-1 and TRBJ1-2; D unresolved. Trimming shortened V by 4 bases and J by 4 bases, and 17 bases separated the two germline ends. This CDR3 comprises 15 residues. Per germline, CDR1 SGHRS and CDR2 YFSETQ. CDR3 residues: CASSRLASDTYGYTF. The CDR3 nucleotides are TGCGCCAGCAGCCGCCTGGCGTCCGATACCTATGGCTACACCTTC.

CDR3 amino acids: CASSYGSRNEKLFF. CDR3 sequence (DNA): TGTGCCAGCAGTTACGGCAGTCGTAATGAAAAACTGTTTTTT. V and J are TRBV6-5 and TRBJ1-4; D is ambiguous. The CDR3 consists of 14 residues. The V gene lost 2 bases and the J gene lost 4 bases, with 8 bases spanning the gap. The germline CDR1 and CDR2 sequences are MNHEY and SVGAGI.

CDR3 coding DNA: TGTGCCAGCAGTCTACAGGGGTACACTGAAGCTTTCTTT. This codes for CASSLQGYTEAFF. V and J are TRBV11-2 and TRBJ1-1, with TRBD1 identical over 7 bases. CDR1 is SGHAT, CDR2 FQNNGV, per germline. Trimming removed 6 bases from V and 3 bases from J; junction bases left unmatched: 4. This CDR3 region has 13 residues. Together with reference TRBV11-2 and TRBJ1-1, the CDR3 gives the full variable domain: EAGVAQSPRYKIIEKRQSVAFWCNPISGHATLYWYQQILGQGPKLLIQFQNNGVVDDSQLPKDRFSAERLKGVDSTLKIQPAKLEDSAVYLCASSLQGYTEAFFGQGTRLTVV.

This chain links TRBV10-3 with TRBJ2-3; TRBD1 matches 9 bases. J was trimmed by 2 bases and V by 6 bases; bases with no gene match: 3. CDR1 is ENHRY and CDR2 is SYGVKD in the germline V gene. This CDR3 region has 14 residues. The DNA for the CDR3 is TGTGCCATCAGGACAGGGGGGTCCACAGATACGCAGTATTTT. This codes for CAIRTGGSTDTQYF.

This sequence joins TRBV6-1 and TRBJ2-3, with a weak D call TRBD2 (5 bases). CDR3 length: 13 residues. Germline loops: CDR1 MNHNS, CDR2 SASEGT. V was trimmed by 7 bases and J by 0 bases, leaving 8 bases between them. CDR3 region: CASTSQSTDTQYF. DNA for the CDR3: TGTGCCAGCACTAGCCAGAGCACAGATACGCAGTATTTT.

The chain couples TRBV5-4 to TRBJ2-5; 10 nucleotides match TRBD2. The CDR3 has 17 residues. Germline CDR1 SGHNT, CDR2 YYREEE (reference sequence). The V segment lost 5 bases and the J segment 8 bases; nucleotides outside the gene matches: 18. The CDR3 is CASSPGGSGRDPSTQYF. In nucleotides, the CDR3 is TGTGCCAGCAGTCCCGGGGGGAGCGGGAGGGACCCGAGCACCCAGTACTTC.

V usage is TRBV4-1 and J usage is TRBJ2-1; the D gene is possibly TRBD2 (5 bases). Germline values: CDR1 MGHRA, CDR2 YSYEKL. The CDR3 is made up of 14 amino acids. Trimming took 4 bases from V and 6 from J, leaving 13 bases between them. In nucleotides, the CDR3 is TGCGCCAGCAGCCCGGAGGACGGACTCAATGAGCAGTTCTTC. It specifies CASSPEDGLNEQFF.

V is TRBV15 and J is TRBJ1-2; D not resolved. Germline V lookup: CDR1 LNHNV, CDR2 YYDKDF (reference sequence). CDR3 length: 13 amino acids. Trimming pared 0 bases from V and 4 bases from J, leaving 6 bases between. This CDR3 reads CATSRDQFYGYTF. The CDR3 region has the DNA TGTGCCACCAGCAGAGATCAATTCTATGGCTACACCTTC.

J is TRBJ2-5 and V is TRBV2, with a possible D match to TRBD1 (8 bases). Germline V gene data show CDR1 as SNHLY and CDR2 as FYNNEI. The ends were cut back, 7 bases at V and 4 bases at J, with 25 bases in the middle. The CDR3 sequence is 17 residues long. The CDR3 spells CASTRGGETGGRETQYF. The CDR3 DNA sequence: TGTGCCAGCACCCGAGGGGGGGAAACAGGGGGTCGAGAGACCCAGTACTTC.

CDR3 in amino acids: CASSRWGIGDTEAFF. The CDR3, as DNA: TGTGCCAGCAGCCGTTGGGGGATAGGGGACACTGAAGCTTTCTTT. V and J are TRBV2 and TRBJ1-1, with D perhaps TRBD1 (5 bases). The CDR3 extends over 15 amino acids. Between the trimmed V and J ends, which lost 6 bases and 3 bases, there was a span of 17 bases. Germline V lookup: CDR1 SNHLY, CDR2 FYNNEI.

The CDR3, as DNA: TGCGCCAGCAGTAGCGGACAGGGGCGCTCTGAAGCTTTCTTT. Protein product: CASSSGQGRSEAFF. The chain couples TRBV5-1 to TRBJ1-1; TRBD1 agrees at 9 bases. The V segment lost 5 bases and the J segment 6 bases; nucleotides outside the gene matches: 8. CDR3 length: 14 amino acids. The germline V gene has CDR1 SGHRS and CDR2 YFSETQ.

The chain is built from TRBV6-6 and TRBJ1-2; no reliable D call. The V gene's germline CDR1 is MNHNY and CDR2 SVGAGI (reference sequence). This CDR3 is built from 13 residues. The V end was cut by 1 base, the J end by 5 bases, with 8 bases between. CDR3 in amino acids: CASSYFEGYGYTF. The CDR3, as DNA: TGTGCCAGCAGTTACTTCGAAGGATATGGCTACACCTTC.

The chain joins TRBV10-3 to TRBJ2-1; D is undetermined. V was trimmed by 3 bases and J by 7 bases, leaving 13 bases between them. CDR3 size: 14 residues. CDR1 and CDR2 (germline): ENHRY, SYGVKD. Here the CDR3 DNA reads TGTGCCATCAGTGACCACTTTTCGGGTAATGAGCAGTTCTTC. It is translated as CAISDHFSGNEQFF.

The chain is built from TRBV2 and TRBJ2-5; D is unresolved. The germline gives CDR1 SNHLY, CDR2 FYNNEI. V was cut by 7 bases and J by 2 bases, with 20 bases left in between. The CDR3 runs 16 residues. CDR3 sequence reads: CASTPLDTLSQETQYF. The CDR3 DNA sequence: TGTGCCAGCACCCCCCTCGACACCCTATCTCAAGAGACCCAGTACTTC.

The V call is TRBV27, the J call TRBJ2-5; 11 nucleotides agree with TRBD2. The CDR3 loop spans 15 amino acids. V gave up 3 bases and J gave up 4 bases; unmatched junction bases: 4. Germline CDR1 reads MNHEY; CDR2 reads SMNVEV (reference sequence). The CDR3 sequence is CASSFSGGEGETQYF. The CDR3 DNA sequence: TGTGCCAGCAGTTTTAGCGGGGGGGAGGGAGAGACCCAGTACTTC.

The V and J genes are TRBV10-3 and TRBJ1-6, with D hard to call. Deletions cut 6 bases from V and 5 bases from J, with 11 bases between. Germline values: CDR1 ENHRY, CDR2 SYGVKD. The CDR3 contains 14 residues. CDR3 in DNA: TGTGCCATCAGGAAAGGGAGCGATAATTCACCCCTCCACTTT. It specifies CAIRKGSDNSPLHF.

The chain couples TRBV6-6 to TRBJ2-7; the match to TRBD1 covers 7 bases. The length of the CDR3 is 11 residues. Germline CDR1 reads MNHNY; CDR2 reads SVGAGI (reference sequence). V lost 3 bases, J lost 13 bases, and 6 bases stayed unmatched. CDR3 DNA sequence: TGTGCCAGCAGTTATGGACAGGACCAATACTTC. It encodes CASSYGQDQYF.